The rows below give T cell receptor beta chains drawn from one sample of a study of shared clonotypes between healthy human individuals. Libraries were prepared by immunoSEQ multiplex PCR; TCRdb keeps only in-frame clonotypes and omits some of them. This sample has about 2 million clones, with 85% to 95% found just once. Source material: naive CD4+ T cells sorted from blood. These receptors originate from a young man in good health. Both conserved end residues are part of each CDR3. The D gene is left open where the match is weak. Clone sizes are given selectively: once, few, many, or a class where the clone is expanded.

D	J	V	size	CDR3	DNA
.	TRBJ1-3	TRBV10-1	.	CASSAGQLFSGNTIYF	TGCGCCAGCAGCGCCGGACAGCTCTTCTCTGGAAACACCATATATTTT
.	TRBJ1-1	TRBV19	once	CASSRPWDSSMNTEAFF	TGTGCCAGTAGCCGCCCCTGGGATAGCTCAATGAACACTGAAGCTTTCTTT
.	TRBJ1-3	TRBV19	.	CASRPDGASGNTIYF	TGTGCCAGTAGACCCGACGGGGCCTCTGGAAACACCATATATTTT
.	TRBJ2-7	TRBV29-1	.	CSVRGSQAYEQYF	TGCAGCGTTCGGGGGTCCCAGGCCTACGAGCAGTACTTC
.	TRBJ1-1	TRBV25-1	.	CASSDSLWGKAFF	TGTGCCAGCAGTGATAGTCTTTGGGGTAAAGCTTTCTTT
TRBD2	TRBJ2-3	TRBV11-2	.	CASSSGLAATDTQYF	TGTGCCAGCAGCTCGGGACTAGCGGCCACAGATACGCAGTATTTT
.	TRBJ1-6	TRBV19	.	CASRNIREFENSPLHF	TGTGCCAGTAGAAACATCAGGGAATTTGAAAATTCACCCCTCCACTTT
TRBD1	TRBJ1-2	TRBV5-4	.	CASSLDPGGVSYTF	TGTGCCAGCAGCTTGGATCCAGGGGGCGTATCGTACACCTTC
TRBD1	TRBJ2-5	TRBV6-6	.	CASRGQLQETQYF	TGTGCCAGCAGGGGACAGCTCCAAGAGACCCAGTACTTC
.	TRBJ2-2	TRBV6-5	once	CASSYFISGELFF	TGTGCCAGCAGTTACTTTATTAGCGGGGAGCTGTTTTTT
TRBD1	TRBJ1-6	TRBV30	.	CAWSGGLNSPLHF	TGTGCCTGGTCAGGGGGATTGAATTCACCCCTCCACTTT
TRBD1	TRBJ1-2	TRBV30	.	CAWSVRPGTGDGYTF	TGTGCCTGGAGTGTACGACCCGGGACAGGGGATGGCTACACCTTC
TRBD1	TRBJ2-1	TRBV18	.	CASSSRQGATYNEQFF	TGTGCCAGCTCATCGAGACAGGGGGCGACCTACAATGAGCAGTTCTTC
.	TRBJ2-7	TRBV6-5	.	CASSGGIYEQYF	TGTGCCAGCAGTGGCGGAATCTACGAGCAGTACTTC
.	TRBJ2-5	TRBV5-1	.	CASSLHVAGEETQYF	TGCGCCAGCAGCTTGCACGTCGCAGGCGAAGAGACCCAGTACTTC
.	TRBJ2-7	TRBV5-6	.	CASSMGWQERYEQYF	TGTGCCAGCAGCATGGGGTGGCAGGAACGCTACGAGCAGTACTTC
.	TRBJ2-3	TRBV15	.	CATSRAGRGQSDTQYF	TGTGCCACCAGCAGAGCGGGGCGGGGACAGTCAGATACGCAGTATTTT
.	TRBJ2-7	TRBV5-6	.	CASSLGDYEQYF	TGTGCCAGCAGCTTGGGGGACTACGAGCAGTACTTC
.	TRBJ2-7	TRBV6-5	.	CASSRDGLSYEQYF	TGTGCCAGCAGTCGGGACGGACTATCCTACGAGCAGTACTTC
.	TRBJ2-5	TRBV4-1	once	CASSQAFGVSETQYF	TGCGCCAGCAGCCAAGCATTCGGGGTCAGCGAGACCCAGTACTTC
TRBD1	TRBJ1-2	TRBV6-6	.	CASSYPDRARGYTF	TGTGCCAGCAGTTACCCCGACAGGGCACGGGGCTACACCTTC
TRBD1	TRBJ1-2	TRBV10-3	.	CAISELVSGGSGGYTF	TGTGCCATCAGTGAGTTAGTATCAGGGGGCTCAGGTGGCTACACCTTC
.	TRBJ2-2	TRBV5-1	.	CASLGGGQQNTGELFF	TGCGCCAGCCTCGGTGGGGGACAACAGAACACCGGGGAGCTGTTTTTT
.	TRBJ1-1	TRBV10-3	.	CAISETQGDTEAFF	TGTGCCATCAGTGAGACACAGGGAGACACTGAAGCTTTCTTT
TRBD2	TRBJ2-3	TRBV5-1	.	CASSFTSGDKRNTQYF	TGCGCCAGCAGCTTTACTAGCGGGGACAAAAGGAATACGCAGTATTTT
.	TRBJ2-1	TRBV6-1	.	CASSEVAGSMNEQFF	TGTGCCAGCAGTGAAGTGGCAGGGAGCATGAATGAGCAGTTCTTC
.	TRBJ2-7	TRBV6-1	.	CASSEEAGPYEQYF	TGTGCCAGCAGTGAGGAGGCAGGGCCCTACGAGCAGTACTTC
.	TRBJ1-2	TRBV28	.	CASSFSLDSYGYTF	TGTGCCAGCAGTTTCTCCTTGGACAGCTATGGCTACACCTTC
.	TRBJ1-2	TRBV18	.	CASSHREEMFSYGYTF	TGTGCCAGCTCGCACAGGGAAGAGATGTTTTCCTATGGCTACACCTTC
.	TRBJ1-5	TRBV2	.	CASRDNGGYQPQHF	TGTGCCAGCAGGGACAACGGCGGATACCAGCCCCAGCATTTT
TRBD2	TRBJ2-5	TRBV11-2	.	CASSLGLAGGTYQETQYF	TGTGCCAGCAGCTTAGGACTAGCGGGAGGGACGTACCAAGAGACCCAGTACTTC
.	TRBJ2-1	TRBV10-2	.	CASRTGLQDNEQFF	TGCGCCAGCAGGACGGGACTTCAGGACAATGAGCAGTTCTTC
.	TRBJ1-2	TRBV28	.	CASTPSRGKDNYGYTF	TGTGCCAGCACCCCCTCCCGGGGGAAGGATAACTATGGCTACACCTTC
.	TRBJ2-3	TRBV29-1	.	CSVEEQGPDTQYF	TGCAGCGTTGAAGAACAGGGCCCAGATACGCAGTATTTT
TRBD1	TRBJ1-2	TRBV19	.	CASSSDRVGDYGYTF	TGTGCCAGTAGTTCGGACAGGGTCGGGGACTATGGCTACACCTTC
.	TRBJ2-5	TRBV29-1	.	CSVEYSQETQYF	TGCAGCGTTGAATACAGTCAAGAGACCCAGTACTTC
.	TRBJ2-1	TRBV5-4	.	CASSRYSAVSYNEQFF	TGTGCCAGCAGCAGATATAGCGCCGTATCCTACAATGAGCAGTTCTTC
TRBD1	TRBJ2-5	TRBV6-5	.	CASSPKGQGRETQYF	TGTGCCAGCAGCCCAAAAGGACAGGGGCGGGAGACCCAGTACTTC
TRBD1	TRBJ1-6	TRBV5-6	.	CASSRDRGSYNSPLHF	TGTGCCAGCAGCCGGGACAGAGGCTCCTATAATTCACCCCTCCACTTT
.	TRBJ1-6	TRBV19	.	CASSISDGNSPLHF	TGTGCCAGTAGTATCTCCGACGGAAATTCACCCCTCCACTTT
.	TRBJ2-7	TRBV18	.	CASSPPDRGLEQYF	TGTGCCAGCTCACCACCGGATCGGGGTCTCGAGCAGTACTTC
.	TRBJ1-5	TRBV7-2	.	CASSRSGFNQPQHF	TGTGCCAGCAGCAGATCGGGGTTCAATCAGCCCCAGCATTTT
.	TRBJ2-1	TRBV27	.	CASSNYNEQFF	TGTGCCAGCAGCAATTACAATGAGCAGTTCTTC
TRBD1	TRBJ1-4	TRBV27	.	CASSLMTGANEKLFF	TGTGCCAGCAGTTTAATGACAGGGGCTAATGAAAAACTGTTTTTT
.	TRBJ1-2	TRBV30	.	CAWSVRGEGGYTF	TGTGCCTGGAGTGTAAGGGGGGAAGGGGGCTACACCTTC
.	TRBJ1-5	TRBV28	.	CASSPGTGSNQPQHF	TGTGCCAGCAGTCCCGGGACCGGTAGCAATCAGCCCCAGCATTTT
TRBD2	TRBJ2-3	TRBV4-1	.	CASSQSRLAGGPDTQYF	TGCGCCAGCAGCCAGTCCCGACTAGCGGGAGGGCCAGATACGCAGTATTTT
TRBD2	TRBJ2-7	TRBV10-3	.	CAIRRGLAGAYEQYF	TGTGCCATCAGGAGGGGACTAGCGGGAGCCTACGAGCAGTACTTC
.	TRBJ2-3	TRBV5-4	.	CASSLDHGDTQYF	TGTGCCAGCAGCTTGGACCACGGGGATACGCAGTATTTT